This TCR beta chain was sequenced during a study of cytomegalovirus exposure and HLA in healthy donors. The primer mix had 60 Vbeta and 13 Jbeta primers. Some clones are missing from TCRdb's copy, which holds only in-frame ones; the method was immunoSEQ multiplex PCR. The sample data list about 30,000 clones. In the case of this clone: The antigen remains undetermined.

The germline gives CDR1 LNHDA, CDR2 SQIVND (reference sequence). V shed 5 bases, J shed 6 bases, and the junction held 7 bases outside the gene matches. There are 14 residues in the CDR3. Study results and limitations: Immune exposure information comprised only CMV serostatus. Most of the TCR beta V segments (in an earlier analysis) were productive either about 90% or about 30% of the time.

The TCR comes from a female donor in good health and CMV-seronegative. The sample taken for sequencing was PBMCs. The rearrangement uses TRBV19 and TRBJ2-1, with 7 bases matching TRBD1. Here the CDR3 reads CASSEGTAGNEQFF. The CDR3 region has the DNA TGTGCCAGTAGTGAGGGGACAGCCGGCAATGAGCAGTTCTTC.